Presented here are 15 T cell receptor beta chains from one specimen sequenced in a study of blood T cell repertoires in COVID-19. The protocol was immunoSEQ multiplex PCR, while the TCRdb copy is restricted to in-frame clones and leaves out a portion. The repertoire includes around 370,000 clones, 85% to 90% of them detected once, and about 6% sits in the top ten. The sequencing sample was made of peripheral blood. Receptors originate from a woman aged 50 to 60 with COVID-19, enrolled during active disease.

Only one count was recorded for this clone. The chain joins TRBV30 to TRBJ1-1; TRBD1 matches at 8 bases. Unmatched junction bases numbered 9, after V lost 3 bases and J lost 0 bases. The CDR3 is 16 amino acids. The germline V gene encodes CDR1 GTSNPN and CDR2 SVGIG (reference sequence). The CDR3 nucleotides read TGTGCCTGGAGATTACAGGGGGTCACGATGAACACTGAAGCTTTCTTT. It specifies CAWRLQGVTMNTEAFF. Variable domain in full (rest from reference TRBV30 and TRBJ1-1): SQTIHQWPATLVQPVGSPLSLECTVEGTSNPNLYWYRQAAGRGLQLLFYSVGIGQISSEVPQNLSASRPQDRQFILSSKKLLLSDSGFYLCAWRLQGVTMNTEAFFGQGTRLTVV.

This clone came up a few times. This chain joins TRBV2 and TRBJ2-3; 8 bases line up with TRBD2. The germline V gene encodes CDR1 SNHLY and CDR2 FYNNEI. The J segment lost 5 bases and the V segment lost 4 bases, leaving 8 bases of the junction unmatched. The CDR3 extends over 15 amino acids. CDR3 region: CASSAVSGVGDTQYF. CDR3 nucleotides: TGTGCCAGCAGTGCGGTTAGCGGGGTGGGAGATACGCAGTATTTT.

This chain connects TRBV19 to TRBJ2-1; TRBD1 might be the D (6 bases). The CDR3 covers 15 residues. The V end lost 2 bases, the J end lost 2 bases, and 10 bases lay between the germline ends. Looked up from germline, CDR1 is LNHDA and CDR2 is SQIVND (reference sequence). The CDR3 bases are TGTGCCAGTAGTATATATGGGGGCCCCTACAATGAGCAGTTCTTC. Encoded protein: CASSIYGGPYNEQFF. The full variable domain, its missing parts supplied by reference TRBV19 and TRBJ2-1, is DGGITQSPKYLFRKEGQNVTLSCEQNLNHDAMYWYRQDPGQGLRLIYYSQIVNDFQKGDIAEGYSVSREKKESFPLTVTSAQKNPTAFYLCASSIYGGPYNEQFFGPGTRLTVL.

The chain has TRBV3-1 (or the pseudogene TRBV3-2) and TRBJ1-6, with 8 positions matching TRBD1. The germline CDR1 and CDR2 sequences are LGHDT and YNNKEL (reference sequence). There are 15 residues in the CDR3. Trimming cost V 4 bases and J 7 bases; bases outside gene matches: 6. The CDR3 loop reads CASSPSDRDNSPLHF. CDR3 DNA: TGTGCCAGCAGCCCCTCGGACAGGGACAATTCACCCCTCCACTTT.

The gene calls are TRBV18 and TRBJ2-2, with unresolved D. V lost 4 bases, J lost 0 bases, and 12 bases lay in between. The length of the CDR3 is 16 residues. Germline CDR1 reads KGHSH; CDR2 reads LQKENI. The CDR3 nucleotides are TGTGCCAGCTCACTCCGGAGTTCTTCGAACACCGGGGAGCTGTTTTTT. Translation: CASSLRSSSNTGELFF.

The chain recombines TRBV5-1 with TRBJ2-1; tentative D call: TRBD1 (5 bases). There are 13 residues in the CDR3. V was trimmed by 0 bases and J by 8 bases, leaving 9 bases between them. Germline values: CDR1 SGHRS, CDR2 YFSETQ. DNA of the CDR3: TGCGCCAGCAGCTTGGTTGGGGCCCATGAGCAGTTCTTC. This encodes CASSLVGAHEQFF.

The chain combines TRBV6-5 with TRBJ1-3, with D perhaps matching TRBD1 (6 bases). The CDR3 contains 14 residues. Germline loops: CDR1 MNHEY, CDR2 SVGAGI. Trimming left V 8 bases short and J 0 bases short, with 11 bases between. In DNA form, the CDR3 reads TGTGCCAGCCCGGGACAATACTCTGGAAACACCATATATTTT. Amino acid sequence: CASPGQYSGNTIYF.

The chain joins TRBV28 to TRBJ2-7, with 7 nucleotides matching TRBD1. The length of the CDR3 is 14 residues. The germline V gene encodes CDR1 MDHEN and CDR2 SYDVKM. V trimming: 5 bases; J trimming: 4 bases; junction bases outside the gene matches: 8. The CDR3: CASSLRDRVYEQYF. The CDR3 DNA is TGTGCCAGCAGTCTTCGGGACAGAGTTTACGAGCAGTACTTC.

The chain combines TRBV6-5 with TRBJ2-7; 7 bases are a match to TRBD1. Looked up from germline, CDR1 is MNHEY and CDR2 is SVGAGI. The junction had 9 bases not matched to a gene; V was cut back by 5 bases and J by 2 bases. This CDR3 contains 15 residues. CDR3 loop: CASSRDRDPPYEQYF. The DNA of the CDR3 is TGTGCCAGCAGTCGAGACAGGGACCCTCCCTACGAGCAGTACTTC.

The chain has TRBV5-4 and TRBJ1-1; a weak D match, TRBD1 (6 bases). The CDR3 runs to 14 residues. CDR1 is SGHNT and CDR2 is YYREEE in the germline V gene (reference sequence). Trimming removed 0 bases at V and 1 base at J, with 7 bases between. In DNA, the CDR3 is TGTGCCAGCAGCTTGGACAGGGCGAACACTGAAGCTTTCTTT. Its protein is CASSLDRANTEAFF.

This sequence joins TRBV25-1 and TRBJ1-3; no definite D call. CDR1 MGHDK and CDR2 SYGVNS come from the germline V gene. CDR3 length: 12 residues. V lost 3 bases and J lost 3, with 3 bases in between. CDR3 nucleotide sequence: TGTGCCAGCAGTGATAATGGAAACACCATATATTTT. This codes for CASSDNGNTIYF.

The chain's CDR3 is CASSLRHPDSGSTDTQYF. The DNA of the CDR3 is TGCGCCAGCAGCTTGAGGCATCCCGATAGCGGGAGCACAGATACGCAGTATTTT. V gene TRBV5-1 combines with J gene TRBJ2-3; 7 positions match TRBD2. The CDR3 runs to 18 residues. J lost 0 bases, V lost 1 base, and 11 bases had no gene match. Germline CDR1 is SGHRS and CDR2 is YFSETQ.

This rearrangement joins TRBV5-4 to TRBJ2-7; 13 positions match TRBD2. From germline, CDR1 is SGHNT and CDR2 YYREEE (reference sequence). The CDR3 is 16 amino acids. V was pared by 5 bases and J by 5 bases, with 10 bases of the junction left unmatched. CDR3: CASSFVLAGGPHEQYF. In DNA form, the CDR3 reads TGTGCCAGCAGTTTTGTACTAGCGGGAGGGCCCCACGAGCAGTACTTC.

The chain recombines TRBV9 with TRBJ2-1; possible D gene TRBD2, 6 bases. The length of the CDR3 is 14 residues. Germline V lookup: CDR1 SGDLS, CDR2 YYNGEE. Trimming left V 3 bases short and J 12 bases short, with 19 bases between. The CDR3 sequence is CASSGRDSPDGQFF. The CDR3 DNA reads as TGTGCCAGCAGCGGCAGGGACTCCCCAGATGGGCAGTTCTTC.

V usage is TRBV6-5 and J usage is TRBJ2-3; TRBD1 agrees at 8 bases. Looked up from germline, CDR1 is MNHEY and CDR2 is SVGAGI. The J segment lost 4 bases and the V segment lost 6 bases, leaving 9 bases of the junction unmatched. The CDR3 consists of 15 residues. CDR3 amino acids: CASRSGGRSADTQYF. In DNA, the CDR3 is TGTGCCAGCAGGTCAGGGGGCCGGAGCGCAGATACGCAGTATTTT.